This entry features one T cell receptor (beta chain) sequence. The antigen is undetermined. The data are from a study of cytomegalovirus exposure and HLA in healthy donors. Points from the study as a whole: Information on immune exposure was restricted to one variable (CMV serostatus). Certain sequence variants were highly shared and formed a cluster, and this cluster was likely a sequencing artifact. Accounts indicate the classifier identified cytomegalovirus status with strong specificity and sensitivity.

13 Jbeta primers and 60 Vbeta primers were used for the PCR. Original processing methods: Unique TCR beta chains numbered approximately 80 million in a later analysis, with approximately 10 million shared. This table comes from immunoSEQ multiplex PCR, and its TCRdb copy is limited to in-frame clones, with some not included. For V, J and clone size, that table is used; D and trimming come from the DNA. The repertoire holds roughly 99,000 clones, with 82% as singletons. The CDR3 sequence is 14 residues long. The V end lost 5 bases, the J end lost 2 bases, and 12 bases lay between the germline ends. Per the germline V gene, CDR1 is MNHEY and CDR2 is SMNVEV (reference sequence).

The sequence was obtained from a man aged 25 to 45 in good health and CMV-seropositive. The gene calls are TRBV27 and TRBJ1-2; D possibly corresponds to TRBD1 (6 bases). The sequenced sample was PBMCs. CDR3 loop: CASSVRGGNYGYTF. The CDR3 DNA follows: TGTGCCAGCAGTGTCAGGGGAGGGAACTATGGCTACACCTTC.